The clone carrying this T cell receptor (beta chain) has ten or more counts. Its specificity is not known. The sample is drawn from a study of T cell repertoires in cytomegalovirus infection. Study details: TCR beta signatures that were public indicated CMV infection and matching HLA type.

Study conclusions and caveats: Within the response measured ex vivo, HLA-C-restricted CMV-specific TCR beta clonotypes were dominant. Pooled public TCR beta family frequency picked out CMV carriers with the relevant HLA.

One entry per CDR3 protein results from TCRdb running MiXCR on the reads. The sample includes 290,000 or so distinct CDR3 sequences, about 26% seen only once; the top ten take roughly 13%. V lost 2 bases, J lost 5 bases, and 0 bases stayed unmatched. Germline CDR1 reads SGHTA; CDR2 reads FQGNSA. This CDR3 has 13 residues. The sequenced material came from PBMCs. The receptor comes from a human donor in good health (CMV status not recorded). Some clones in this sample may be carry-over from other donors' samples. V usage is TRBV7-2 and J usage is TRBJ1-5; 7 positions match TRBD1. CDR3 in amino acids: CASSLQGDQPQHF. The CDR3 nucleotides are TGTGCCAGCAGCTTACAGGGGGATCAGCCCCAGCATTTT.